These T cell receptor beta chains were read from a single sample in a study of chronic HIV infection and antiretroviral therapy. One entry per CDR3 protein, called by TCRdb with MiXCR from the 5' RACE reads. The sample holds some 38,000 distinct CDR3 sequences, approximately 7.4% seen once. Sequencing was performed on peripheral blood. Receptor source: an adult who had HIV and had not received antiretroviral therapy, or was an uninfected healthy control (not recorded which). Both conserved end residues are part of each CDR3. A D gene is named only where the DNA matches it firmly. The size field is filled for only some rows; it gives once, few, many or a size class.

v_call	j_call	d_call	clone_size	cdr3_nt	cdr3_aa
TRBV9	TRBJ2-3	TRBD1	NA	TGTGCCAGCAGCGTAGATACAGGGGGAAGAGGCACAGATACGCAGTATTTT	CASSVDTGGRGTDTQYF
TRBV29-1	TRBJ2-7	NA	few	TGCAGCGTTGAAGGCCCGACGGCGAAGGAGCAGTACTTC	CSVEGPTAKEQYF
TRBV20-1	TRBJ1-6	NA	many	TGCAGTGCTAGAGGGGACTATAATTCACCCCTCCACTTT	CSARGDYNSPLHF
TRBV12-3/TRBV12-4	TRBJ1-4	TRBD1	NA	TGTGCCAGCAGAGGACAGGGGGATGAAAAACTGTTTTTT	CASRGQGDEKLFF
TRBV28	TRBJ2-7	NA	few	TGTGCCAGCAGTGTAGGAGGGAGGTGGTACGAGCAGTACTTC	CASSVGGRWYEQYF
TRBV29-1	TRBJ1-2	TRBD1	NA	TGCAGCGCCCAGGGACAGTCCCTCTATGGCTACACCTTC	CSAQGQSLYGYTF
TRBV7-9	TRBJ2-3	NA	many	TGTGCCAGCAGCTTAGAGGACGGCACAGATACGCAGTATTTT	CASSLEDGTDTQYF
TRBV4-1	TRBJ2-7	TRBD2	NA	TGCGCCAGCAGCCAAGGCCGACTAGCGGGCCGGTCCGAGCAGTACTTC	CASSQGRLAGRSEQYF
TRBV14	TRBJ1-1	NA	many	TGTGCCAGCAGCGAGAGGGGGACTGAAGCTTTCTTT	CASSERGTEAFF
TRBV20-1	TRBJ1-5	NA	few	TGCAGTGCTAGAGTGAAGTATGGGGAGGGGACTGGGAATCAGCCCCAGCATTTT	CSARVKYGEGTGNQPQHF
TRBV28	TRBJ2-1	TRBD1	many	TGTGCCAGCAGCACTCGGACAGGGGGCTCCTACAATGAGCAGTTCTTC	CASSTRTGGSYNEQFF
TRBV5-1	TRBJ1-1	NA	many	TGCGCCAGCAGCTTTTGGGGAGTGGATTCCCCTGAAGCTTTCTTT	CASSFWGVDSPEAFF
TRBV29-1	TRBJ2-1	TRBD2	few	TGCAGCGTTCCGGCGGGAGTCAGAAATGAGCAGTTCTTC	CSVPAGVRNEQFF
TRBV2	TRBJ2-3	TRBD2	NA	TGTGCCAGCAGTGGGTGGGCTAGCGGGTTCACAGATACGCAGTATTTT	CASSGWASGFTDTQYF
TRBV28	TRBJ2-7	NA	NA	TGTGCCAGCAAAAAGGTGAAAGGGGTGTACGAGCAGTACTTC	CASKKVKGVYEQYF
TRBV7-2	TRBJ2-2	TRBD2	few	TGTGCCAGCAGACACCTAGCGGGAGGTATTGACACCGGGGAGCTGTTTTTT	CASRHLAGGIDTGELFF
TRBV28	TRBJ1-4	NA	few	TGTGCCAGCAATTTGGGGGGCAATAATGAAAAACTGTTTTTT	CASNLGGNNEKLFF
TRBV7-2	TRBJ1-2	TRBD1	few	TGTGCCAGCAGCCGGGACAGCAACTATGGCTACACCTTC	CASSRDSNYGYTF
TRBV2	TRBJ2-1	NA	NA	TGTGCCACCCATCAGTCGGTAAATGAGCAGTTCTTC	CATHQSVNEQFF
TRBV28	TRBJ2-7	TRBD2	many	TGTGCCAGCAGTAAGACGGGAGGCTCCTACGAGCAGTACTTC	CASSKTGGSYEQYF
TRBV4-1	TRBJ1-1	TRBD1	many	TGCGCCAGCAGCCAGGGGACAGGGGCGACTGAAGCTTTCTTT	CASSQGTGATEAFF
TRBV5-8	TRBJ2-7	NA	many	TGTGCCAGCAGCTACCACAGTTACGAGCAGTACTTC	CASSYHSYEQYF
TRBV6-5	TRBJ2-3	NA	NA	TGTGCCAGCAGTAAAGAGGGGAGATCAACAGATACGCAGTATTTT	CASSKEGRSTDTQYF
TRBV25-1	TRBJ1-6	TRBD1	medium-sized	TGTGCCAGCAGTGATCGCCGACAGGGGAGGAATTCACCCCTCCACTTT	CASSDRRQGRNSPLHF
TRBV6-2/TRBV6-3	TRBJ2-1	NA	many	TGTGCCAGCAGCATTACGAACAATGAGCAGTTCTTC	CASSITNNEQFF
TRBV29-1	TRBJ1-2	NA	few	TGCAGCGCTAACCCTCAGGGGCAGGCTAACTATGGCTACACCTTC	CSANPQGQANYGYTF
TRBV10-2	TRBJ2-3	NA	NA	TGCGCCAGCAGTGACCTCCTAAGACGTACCACAGATACGCAGTATTTT	CASSDLLRRTTDTQYF
TRBV4-3	TRBJ1-3	TRBD1	few	TGCGCCAGCAGCCAGGACAGGGGATACTCTGGAAACACCATATATTTT	CASSQDRGYSGNTIYF
TRBV2	TRBJ1-1	NA	NA	TGTGCCAGCAAATCGGACGGCCCCGAAGCTTTCTTT	CASKSDGPEAFF
TRBV4-1	TRBJ1-2	NA	few	TGCGCCAGCAGCCCCGTAGGGGCCGGCTACACCTTC	CASSPVGAGYTF
TRBV29-1	TRBJ1-1	NA	many	TGCAGCGTTGATACATATTCAGGGTCGAACACTGAAGCTTTCTTT	CSVDTYSGSNTEAFF
TRBV4-2	TRBJ2-5	TRBD2	many	TGTGCCAGCAGCCCAGGGGTACTAGCGGGGCTCCAAGAGACCCAGTACTTC	CASSPGVLAGLQETQYF
TRBV29-1	TRBJ1-2	TRBD1	many	TGCAGCGTTGAAGGTCGGTCGTATCGGGAAACAGGGGGTATTGGCTACACCTTC	CSVEGRSYRETGGIGYTF
TRBV6-5	TRBJ2-1	TRBD1	many	TGTGCCAGCAGAGGGACAGGGGATGTAGATGAGCAGTTCTTC	CASRGTGDVDEQFF
TRBV20-1	TRBJ2-7	NA	NA	TGCAGTGCTAGAGGTTTGGAAAACTACGAGCAGTACTTC	CSARGLENYEQYF
TRBV4-2	TRBJ2-7	NA	many	TGTGCCAGCAGCCTGGGACTTGGTACCTACGAGCAGTACTTC	CASSLGLGTYEQYF
TRBV2	TRBJ2-7	NA	many	TGTGCCAGCAGTGAGGACCTAGGACTGGCCGAGCAGTACTTC	CASSEDLGLAEQYF
TRBV29-1	TRBJ2-3	TRBD2	many	TGCAGCGTTGAATCTAGCGGGCACACAGATACGCAGTATTTT	CSVESSGHTDTQYF
TRBV28	TRBJ1-1	NA	NA	TGTGCCAGCAGGGACCATGAAACTTTCTTT	CASRDHETFF
TRBV28	TRBJ1-1	NA	many	TGTGCCAGCAGTCGGATGGGGGGCTCGAACACTGAAGCTTTCTTT	CASSRMGGSNTEAFF
TRBV28	TRBJ1-5	TRBD1	few	TGTGCCAGCAGTTACCGGGAAAGGGGGCCCTATCAGCCCCAGCATTTT	CASSYRERGPYQPQHF
TRBV2	TRBJ2-7	NA	many	TGTGCCAGCAGTGAACCTGGGCTCGGGCAGTACTTC	CASSEPGLGQYF
TRBV12-3/TRBV12-4	TRBJ1-2	NA	NA	TGTGCCAGCAGTAGCAGTCCAGGGCATGGCTACACCTTC	CASSSSPGHGYTF
TRBV4-1	TRBJ2-1	NA	many	TGCGCCAGCAGCTCGACTTCCTCAAGCTCCTACAATGAGCAGTTCTTC	CASSSTSSSSYNEQFF
TRBV3-1	TRBJ2-1	NA	NA	TGTGCCAGCAGCCAAGTCCCTAGCGGAGGGGGCAATGAGCAGTTCTTC	CASSQVPSGGGNEQFF